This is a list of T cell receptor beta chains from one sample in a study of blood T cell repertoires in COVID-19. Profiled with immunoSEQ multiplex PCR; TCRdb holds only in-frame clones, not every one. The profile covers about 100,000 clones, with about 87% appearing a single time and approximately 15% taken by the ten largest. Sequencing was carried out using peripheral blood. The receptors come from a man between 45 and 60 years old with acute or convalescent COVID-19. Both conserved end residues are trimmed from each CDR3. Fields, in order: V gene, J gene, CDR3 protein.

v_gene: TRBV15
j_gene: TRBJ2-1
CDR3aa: ATSTYPSGNPYNEQF

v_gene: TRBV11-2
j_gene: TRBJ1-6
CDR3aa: ASSLGDRAYNSPLH

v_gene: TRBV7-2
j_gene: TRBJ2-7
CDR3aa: ASSIGAGATYEQY

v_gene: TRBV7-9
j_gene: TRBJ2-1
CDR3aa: ASSFGGRVNEQF

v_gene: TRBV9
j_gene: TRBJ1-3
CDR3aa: ASSVASQGVDTIY

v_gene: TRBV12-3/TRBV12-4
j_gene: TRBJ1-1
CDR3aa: ASSFTGNTEAF

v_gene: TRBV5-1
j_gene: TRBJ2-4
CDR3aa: ASSPDRGRLIAKNIQY

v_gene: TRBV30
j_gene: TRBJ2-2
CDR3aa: AWSRLASGELF

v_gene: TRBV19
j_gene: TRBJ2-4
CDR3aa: ASSIDFRTGGPLAKNIQY

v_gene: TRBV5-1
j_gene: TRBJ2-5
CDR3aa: ASSPGLAPQETQY

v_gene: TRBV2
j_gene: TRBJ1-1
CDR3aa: ASSTGLNTEAF

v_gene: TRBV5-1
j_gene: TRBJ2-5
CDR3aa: ASSAGQWETQY

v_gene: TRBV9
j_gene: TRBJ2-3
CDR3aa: ASSVAAAAPDTQY

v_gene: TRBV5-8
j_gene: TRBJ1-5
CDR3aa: ASSLETDLQPQH

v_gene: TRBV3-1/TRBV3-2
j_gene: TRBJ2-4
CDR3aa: ASSRGLAGGVAKNIQY

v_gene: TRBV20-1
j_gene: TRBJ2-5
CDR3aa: SEGAGETQY

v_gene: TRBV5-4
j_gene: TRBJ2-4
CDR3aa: ASSLAPSGYKNIQY

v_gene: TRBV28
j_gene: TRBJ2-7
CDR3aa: ASSLFNRGPRWYEQY

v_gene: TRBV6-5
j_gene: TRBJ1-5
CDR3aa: ASSVTGGTQPQH

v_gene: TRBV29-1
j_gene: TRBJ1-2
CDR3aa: SVERGSYGYT

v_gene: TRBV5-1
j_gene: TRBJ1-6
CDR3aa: ASSFRTGENSPLH

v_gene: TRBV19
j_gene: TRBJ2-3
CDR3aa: ASSRGTGGTDTQY

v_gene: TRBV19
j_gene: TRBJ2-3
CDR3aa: ASSIEGLAGASDTQY

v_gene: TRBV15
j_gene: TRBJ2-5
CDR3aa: ATSSGRVNAGTGETQY

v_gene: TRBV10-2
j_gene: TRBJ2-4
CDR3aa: ASSESPSGAFTIQY

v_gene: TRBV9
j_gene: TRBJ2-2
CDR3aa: ASSAPRGGELF

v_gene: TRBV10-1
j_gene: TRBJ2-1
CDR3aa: ASSSREGFENEQF

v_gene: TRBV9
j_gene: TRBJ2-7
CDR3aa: ASSVTSGSPGYEQY

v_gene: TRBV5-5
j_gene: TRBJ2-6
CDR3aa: ASSLWGPGANVLT